The clone carrying this T cell receptor (beta chain) was detected only a few times. This sample stems from a study of T-cell reconstitution after alpha-beta-depleted transplantation in children. This sample's TCRbeta library carried unique molecular identifier barcodes. Each CDR3 protein gets one entry after TCRdb re-called the PCR reads with MiXCR. This table holds 450,000 to 600,000 distinct CDR3 sequences, about 17% found once. CDR1 ENHRY and CDR2 SYGVKD come from the germline V gene. Trimming at V came to 2 bases and at J to 6 bases, leaving 10 bases not matched to a gene. The CDR3 is 16 residues long.

Material: PBMCs from the stem cell graft donor, obtained from the stem cell graft. This rearrangement joins TRBV10-3 to TRBJ2-1; 7 positions agree with TRBD2. The TCR originated in a human donor who donated a stem cell graft to a child with acute lymphoblastic leukemia. The CDR3 is CAISEAEILASNEQFF. As DNA, the CDR3 is TGTGCCATCAGTGAGGCGGAGATACTAGCGAGCAATGAGCAGTTCTTC.